This entry is about one TCR beta chain. This entry belongs to a study of blood T cell repertoires in COVID-19. About the research overall: The origin of the acute and convalescent COVID-19 samples was the United States, Italy and Spain.

Germline loops: CDR1 SGHRS, CDR2 YFSETQ. Trimming stripped 0 bases from V and 9 bases from J, with 16 bases between. This CDR3 is built from 15 residues. Authors' data handling: Amplification from reference gene primers served as the basis for estimated nucleated cell counts. Measured with immunoSEQ multiplex PCR; TCRdb has only the in-frame clones, and not every one. V, J and clone size reflect that table, while D and trimming were determined from the DNA. The table has about 410,000 clones, about 90% seen once. Two consecutive negative NP/OP PCR tests, clearance, or resolved symptoms defined Cohort 3 recovery.

This clonotype was sampled from a woman aged 25 to 39 who had recovered from COVID-19. Material for sequencing was PBMCs or T cells enriched from blood (not recorded which). The chain is built from TRBV5-1 and TRBJ2-1; D not certain. The CDR3 nucleotides are TGCGCCAGCAGCTTGGGATGGTACGTCTCGGGTGAGCAGTTCTTC. It encodes CASSLGWYVSGEQFF.